These 4 T cell receptor beta chains were all obtained from the same sample, sequenced in a study of blood T cell repertoires in COVID-19. Assay used: immunoSEQ multiplex PCR; TCRdb lists only in-frame clones, some missing. Of 200,000 to 250,000 clones in the sample, roughly four fifths are singletons; the top ten hold roughly 8.2%. The sample comprised peripheral blood. The receptors were sampled from a woman over 75 with COVID-19, enrolled during active disease.

For the CDR3, the DNA is TGTGCCAGCAGTGGGAAGACAGGCTACGAGCAGTACTTC. Its protein is CASSGKTGYEQYF. The chain recombines TRBV2 with TRBJ2-7; TRBD1 is a possible D gene (6 bases). CDR3 length: 13 residues. Between the trimmed V and J ends, which lost 4 bases and 3 bases, there was a span of 10 bases. The germline CDR1 and CDR2 sequences are SNHLY and FYNNEI. The full variable domain, in which reference TRBV2 and TRBJ2-7 provide the parts outside the CDR3, is EPEVTQTPSHQVTQMGQEVILRCVPISNHLYFYWYRQILGQKVEFLVSFYNNEISEKSEIFDDQFSVERPDGSNFTLKIRSTKLEDSAMYFCASSGKTGYEQYFGPGTRLTVT.

V is TRBV5-4 and J is TRBJ2-3; 8 positions agree with TRBD2. The V gene end was trimmed by 4 bases and the J gene end by 4 bases; junction bases not matched to a gene: 8. This CDR3 spans 15 amino acids. Germline values: CDR1 SGHNT, CDR2 YYREEE (reference sequence). The CDR3 DNA sequence: TGTGCCAGCAGCCCCGCGGGGGGCGGTGCAGATACGCAGTATTTT. This gives the protein CASSPAGGGADTQYF.

The CDR3 sequence: CAWEQGSSGYTF. In nucleotides, the CDR3 is TGTGCCTGGGAGCAGGGGTCCAGTGGCTACACCTTC. This chain connects TRBV30 to TRBJ1-2; D perhaps matches TRBD1 (6 bases). Germline V gene lookup returns CDR1 GTSNPN and CDR2 SVGIG (reference sequence). The germline V and J ends were trimmed by 5 bases and 7 bases, with 14 bases remaining between them. This CDR3 has 12 residues.

V is TRBV6-2 or TRBV6-3 and J is TRBJ1-1, with D unclear. This CDR3 region has 13 residues. Germline values: CDR1 MNHEY, CDR2 SVGEGT. The V gene lost 4 bases and the J gene lost 1 base, with 7 bases spanning the gap. The CDR3 region has the DNA TGTGCCAGCAGTTCGACTGAGAACACTGAAGCTTTCTTT. Translation gives CASSSTENTEAFF.